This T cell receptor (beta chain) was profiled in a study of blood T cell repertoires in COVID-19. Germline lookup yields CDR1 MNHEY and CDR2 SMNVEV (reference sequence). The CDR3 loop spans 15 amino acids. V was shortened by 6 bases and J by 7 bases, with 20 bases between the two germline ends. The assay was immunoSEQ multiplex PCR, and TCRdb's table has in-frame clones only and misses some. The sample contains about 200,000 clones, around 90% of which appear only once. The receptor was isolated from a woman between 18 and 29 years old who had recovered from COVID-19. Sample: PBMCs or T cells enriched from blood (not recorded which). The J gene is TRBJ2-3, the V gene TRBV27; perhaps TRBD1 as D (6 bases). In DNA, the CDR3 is TGTGCCAGCAGGTCGACTATGGGGGCCCCCTATACGCAGTATTTT. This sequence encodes CASRSTMGAPYTQYF.